A single sample gave rise to the 26 T cell receptor beta chains below, sequenced in a study of blood T cell repertoires in COVID-19. Sequencing was performed with immunoSEQ multiplex PCR; in TCRdb, only in-frame clones are kept and a portion is missing. The sample lists under 350,000 clones, 75% to 85% seen once, with roughly 7% in the top ten. The sample comprised peripheral blood. All receptors derive from a human donor in a cohort sampled during active COVID-19.

The chain links TRBV5-1 to TRBJ2-4, with D perhaps TRBD2 (6 bases). Germline values: CDR1 SGHRS, CDR2 YFSETQ. This CDR3 spans 14 amino acids. The germline V and J ends were trimmed by 4 bases and 8 bases, with 16 bases remaining between them. CDR3 DNA: TGCGCCAGCAGCCTAGACCGCGGAGGGGACATTCAGTACTTC. This translates into CASSLDRGGDIQYF.

This clone was seen a single time. The chain couples TRBV30 to TRBJ2-3, with D possibly being TRBD1 (6 bases). CDR1 is GTSNPN and CDR2 is SVGIG in the germline V gene (reference sequence). Between the trimmed V and J ends, which lost 5 bases and 10 bases, there was a span of 25 bases. The CDR3 is made up of 15 amino acids. CDR3 loop: CAWSPPWDTSGAQYF. The CDR3 DNA is TGTGCCTGGTCTCCACCCTGGGACACGAGTGGGGCGCAGTATTTT.

J is TRBJ1-4 and V is TRBV10-1; possible D gene TRBD1, 6 bases. CDR1 and CDR2 (germline): WNHNN, SYGVQD (reference sequence). Trimming took off 6 bases at V and 1 base at J, with 9 bases between the two ends. The CDR3 covers 14 residues. The CDR3 bases are TGCGCCAGCAGCTCAGGGGAAACTAATGAAAAACTGTTTTTT. It is translated as CASSSGETNEKLFF.

Here the CDR3 DNA reads TGTGCCAGCACCCTTCGAGCCGGGACAGTTTATCCTGGGGCCAACGTCCTGACTTTC. Translating gives CASTLRAGTVYPGANVLTF. V usage is TRBV27 and J usage is TRBJ2-6, with 7 bases aligning to TRBD1. V was clipped by 7 bases and J by 2 bases; unmatched bases: 17. CDR3 size: 19 residues. The V gene's germline CDR1 is MNHEY and CDR2 SMNVEV (reference sequence).

This chain joins TRBV11-2 and TRBJ1-1; TRBD1 might be the D (6 bases). CDR1 SGHAT and CDR2 FQNNGV come from the germline V gene. Between the trimmed V and J ends, which lost 0 bases and 7 bases, there was a span of 12 bases. The CDR3 extends over 14 amino acids. The CDR3 loop reads CASSLEVQGGEAFF. CDR3 nucleotides: TGTGCCAGCAGCTTAGAGGTACAGGGCGGTGAAGCTTTCTTT. Full variable domain (outside the CDR3, taken from reference TRBV11-2 and TRBJ1-1): EAGVAQSPRYKIIEKRQSVAFWCNPISGHATLYWYQQILGQGPKLLIQFQNNGVVDDSQLPKDRFSAERLKGVDSTLKIQPAKLEDSAVYLCASSLEVQGGEAFFGQGTRLTVV.

The chain is built from TRBV5-1 and TRBJ1-1; 7 bases match TRBD1. Trimming took 4 bases from V and 2 from J; bases not matched to a gene: 8. Germline V gives CDR1 SGHRS, CDR2 YFSETQ. This CDR3 region has 15 residues. CDR3 bases: TGCGCCAGCAGCCCGGGACAGATCATCAACACTGAAGCTTTCTTT. Its translation is CASSPGQIINTEAFF. Full variable domain (missing parts from reference TRBV5-1 and TRBJ1-1): KAGVTQTPRYLIKTRGQQVTLSCSPISGHRSVSWYQQTPGQGLQFLFEYFSETQRNKGNFPGRFSGRQFSNSRSEMNVSTLELGDSALYLCASSPGQIINTEAFFGQGTRLTVV.

With respect to this clone: One end of the junction does not line up with germline, which may come from a read error. The V call is TRBV6-6, the J call TRBJ2-7; D not certain. CDR1 MNHNY and CDR2 SVGAGI come from the germline V gene (reference sequence). This CDR3 spans 11 amino acids. The CDR3 nucleotides read TGTGCCAGCAGTTACTCGAGGAGTTTGCACTTC. Its translation is CASSYSRSLHF.

This sequence joins TRBV3-1 (or the pseudogene TRBV3-2) and TRBJ1-2; the match to TRBD1 covers 10 bases. The junction had 10 bases not matched to a gene; V was cut back by 4 bases and J by 8 bases. The CDR3 is made up of 15 amino acids. The V gene's germline CDR1 is LGHDT and CDR2 YNNKEL (reference sequence). Here the CDR3 reads CASSPPGQGMRGYTF. The CDR3 nucleotides read TGTGCCAGCAGCCCACCGGGACAGGGGATGAGAGGCTACACCTTC.

The rearrangement links TRBV6-5 to TRBJ2-7; tentative D call: TRBD2 (6 bases). Germline-derived CDR1 and CDR2 are MNHEY and SVGAGI. This CDR3 is 15 amino acids long. The V and J ends lost 0 bases and 0 bases respectively, with 9 bases between them. The CDR3 loop reads CASSYSRGSSYEQYF. Here the CDR3 DNA reads TGTGCCAGCAGTTACTCACGGGGGAGCTCCTACGAGCAGTACTTC.

The V call is TRBV6-5, the J call TRBJ1-3, with TRBD1 as a possible D gene (6 bases). Per germline, CDR1 MNHEY and CDR2 SVGAGI. The CDR3 is 15 amino acids. The ends were cut back, 3 bases at V and 7 bases at J, with 16 bases in the middle. CDR3 nucleotides: TGTGCCAGCAGTTATGGGGCGGACAGTGCGAACACCATATATTTT. The encoded protein is CASSYGADSANTIYF.

The chain links TRBV12-3 or TRBV12-4 to TRBJ1-2; TRBD1 agrees at 9 bases. V shed 5 bases, J shed 8 bases, and the junction held 6 bases outside the gene matches. CDR3 length equals 13 residues. CDR3 nucleotide sequence: TGTGCCAGCAGTCCCACAGGGGGCTGGGGCTACACCTTC. This encodes CASSPTGGWGYTF.

The genes are TRBV18 and TRBJ2-1, with 9 bases identical to TRBD2. The CDR3 covers 14 residues. The trim removed 5 bases at V and 4 bases at J, leaving 3 bases unmatched. Germline CDR1 reads KGHSH; CDR2 reads LQKENI. The CDR3 nucleotides read TGTGCCAGCTCAAGACTAGCGGAGTACAATGAGCAGTTCTTC. It encodes CASSRLAEYNEQFF.

The chain employs TRBV7-7 and TRBJ2-1; 7 bases match TRBD2. CDR3 length: 15 amino acids. CDR1 and CDR2 (germline): SSHAT, FNYEAQ (reference sequence). The V segment lost 3 bases and the J segment 7 bases; nucleotides outside the gene matches: 9. CDR3 nucleotides: TGTGCCAGCAGCTTGGGCGGGGGACGAATTAATGAGCAGTTCTTC. Residues: CASSLGGGRINEQFF.

V and J are TRBV6-5 and TRBJ2-1; perhaps TRBD2 as D (7 bases). This CDR3 comprises 15 residues. Between the trimmed V and J ends, which lost 4 bases and 3 bases, there was a span of 13 bases. Germline CDR1 MNHEY, CDR2 SVGAGI. The CDR3 sequence is CASSSWGGYYNEQFF. The DNA of the CDR3 is TGTGCCAGCAGTTCATGGGGGGGCTACTACAATGAGCAGTTCTTC.

DNA of the CDR3: TGTGCCAGCAGCCAGCACGGGACTAGCGGGGCCACAGATACGCAGTATTTT. Its translation is CASSQHGTSGATDTQYF. The V call is TRBV3-1 (or the pseudogene TRBV3-2), the J call TRBJ2-3; 13 bases match TRBD2. The CDR3 consists of 17 residues. Germline V lookup: CDR1 LGHDT, CDR2 YNNKEL (reference sequence). Germline trimming cut 3 bases from V and 2 bases from J; bases unmatched to any gene: 5.

J is TRBJ1-1 and V is TRBV12-3 or TRBV12-4; the D gene is possibly TRBD1 (6 bases). This CDR3 spans 13 amino acids. V dropped 5 bases and J dropped 3 bases, with 10 bases sitting between them. DNA of the CDR3: TGTGCCAGCAGTACCAGGGGACACACTGAAGCTTTCTTT. It is translated as CASSTRGHTEAFF.

This chain uses TRBV15 with TRBJ2-1; 11 bases match TRBD2. The germline V gene encodes CDR1 LNHNV and CDR2 YYDKDF (reference sequence). CDR3 length: 18 amino acids. After removal of 5 bases from V and 3 bases from J, the junction contained 12 bases not matched to a gene. The CDR3 loop is CATSPRELTSGGYNEQFF. CDR3 DNA: TGTGCCACCAGCCCACGTGAGTTAACTAGCGGGGGCTACAATGAGCAGTTCTTC. Based on the CDR3 plus reference TRBV15 and TRBJ2-1, the full variable domain is DAMVIQNPRYQVTQFGKPVTLSCSQTLNHNVMYWYQQKSSQAPKLLFHYYDKDFNNEADTPDNFQSRRPNTSFCFLDIRSPGLGDTAMYLCATSPRELTSGGYNEQFFGPGTRLTVL.

This clone has a single count. The chain carries TRBV6-5 and TRBJ1-1; 9 bases line up with TRBD1. CDR1 MNHEY and CDR2 SVGAGI come from the germline V gene. CDR3 length: 16 residues. V was clipped by 0 bases and J by 5 bases; unmatched bases: 7. CDR3 DNA: TGTGCCAGCAGTTACTCGAAGCTGGGGACAGGGACTGAAGCTTTCTTT. This codes for CASSYSKLGTGTEAFF.

The sample holds a few counts of this clone. This chain uses TRBV3-1 (or the pseudogene TRBV3-2) with TRBJ1-6; D not certain. This CDR3 is 15 amino acids long. Germline-derived CDR1 and CDR2 are LGHDT and YNNKEL (reference sequence). The germline V and J ends were trimmed by 1 base and 6 bases, with 10 bases remaining between them. CDR3 in DNA: TGTGCCAGCAGCCAAGCGGTCCTTCTTAATTCACCCCTCCACTTT. Amino acids: CASSQAVLLNSPLHF.

This chain links TRBV2 with TRBJ2-3, with TRBD1 matching over 9 bases. V trimming: 6 bases; J trimming: 4 bases; junction bases outside the gene matches: 5. Germline loops: CDR1 SNHLY, CDR2 FYNNEI. CDR3 size: 14 residues. CDR3 bases: TGTGCCAGCAGGCTGGGGACAGGGTCAGATACGCAGTATTTT. Translation gives CASRLGTGSDTQYF.

The chain recombines TRBV7-3 with TRBJ1-1; D is perhaps TRBD1 (6 bases). The CDR3 has 17 amino acids. From germline, CDR1 is SGHTA and CDR2 FQGTGA. The V end lost 4 bases, the J end lost 3 bases, and 21 bases lay between the germline ends. The CDR3 region has the DNA TGTGCCAGCAGCTCCACTCGGACAGCCTCCGGGGACACTGAAGCTTTCTTT. The encoded protein is CASSSTRTASGDTEAFF.

This chain joins TRBV11-2 and TRBJ2-7, with 12 bases that match TRBD2. Losses at the gene ends were 4 bases for V and 2 bases for J; bases not matched to a gene: 3. Germline CDR1 and CDR2: SGHAT and FQNNGV. The CDR3 is 15 amino acids. DNA of the CDR3: TGTGCCAGCAGCTCCACTAGCGGGGGGACCTACGAGCAGTACTTC. Protein sequence: CASSSTSGGTYEQYF.

The chain employs TRBV19 and TRBJ1-2, with D perhaps TRBD1 (5 bases). In germline, CDR1 is LNHDA, CDR2 SQIVND (reference sequence). The V end lost 7 bases, the J end lost 4 bases, and 13 bases lay between the germline ends. The CDR3 length is 13 residues. The CDR3 here is CASKPTDSYGYTF. CDR3 bases: TGTGCCAGTAAGCCGACAGACTCCTATGGCTACACCTTC.

This clone was detected only a few times. CDR3 residues: CASSAPGQGHLGQYF. In DNA, the CDR3 is TGTGCCAGCAGCGCCCCGGGACAGGGGCACCTCGGGCAGTACTTC. The gene calls are TRBV5-4 and TRBJ2-7, with 10 bases matching TRBD1. CDR3 length: 15 amino acids. CDR1 SGHNT and CDR2 YYREEE come from the germline V gene (reference sequence). With 4 bases clipped from V and 9 bases from J, the junction kept 13 bases outside the gene matches.

The chain joins TRBV30 to TRBJ2-4; D is unresolved. Germline V gene data show CDR1 as GTSNPN and CDR2 as SVGIG (reference sequence). V lost 0 bases and J lost 0, with 9 bases in between. This CDR3 spans 15 amino acids. CDR3: CAWSVLTRAKNIQYF. The CDR3 nucleotides are TGTGCCTGGAGTGTACTAACGAGAGCCAAAAACATTCAGTACTTC.

This chain uses TRBV24-1 with TRBJ2-1; 9 positions match TRBD2. The CDR3 covers 16 residues. With 3 bases clipped from V and 3 bases from J, the junction kept 5 bases outside the gene matches. Per the germline V gene, CDR1 is KGHDR and CDR2 is SFDVKD. The CDR3 region is CATSDPGTSNYNEQFF. CDR3 sequence (DNA): TGTGCCACCAGTGATCCTGGGACTAGCAACTACAATGAGCAGTTCTTC.